These 30 T cell receptor beta chains originate from one sample sequenced in a study of human versus mouse CDR3 diversity and MHC coevolution. Measured with immunoSEQ multiplex PCR; TCRdb has only the in-frame clones, and not every one. The sample contains tens of thousands of clones, roughly 95% of which appear only once. Input material: naive CD4+ T cells from blood. Subset: CD45RO-negative CD62L-positive naive CD4 T cells. The receptors were gathered from a person between 25 and 69 years old in good health.

The chain has TRBV9 and TRBJ2-5, with 7 bases that match TRBD2. Germline V gene lookup returns CDR1 SGDLS and CDR2 YYNGEE. The ends lost 0 bases at V and 2 bases at J; junction bases unmatched: 4. This CDR3 is 15 amino acids long. CDR3 loop: CASSVAAGRQETQYF. The CDR3 coding sequence is TGTGCCAGCAGCGTAGCAGCGGGGAGACAAGAGACCCAGTACTTC.

The V and J genes are TRBV6-5 and TRBJ2-7, with 8 positions matching TRBD1. Looked up from germline, CDR1 is MNHEY and CDR2 is SVGAGI. Unmatched junction bases numbered 8, after V lost 2 bases and J lost 2 bases. The CDR3 has 16 amino acids. The CDR3 region is CASSYPGRQGTYEQYF. The DNA for the CDR3 is TGTGCCAGCAGTTACCCAGGGCGACAGGGGACCTACGAGCAGTACTTC.

Written as DNA, the CDR3 is TGTGCCAGCAGCTTGGGACAGGGGAGGGCCTACGAGCAGTACTTC. Amino acid sequence: CASSLGQGRAYEQYF. The V call is TRBV7-2, the J call TRBJ2-7; TRBD1 matches at 10 bases. V dropped 3 bases and J dropped 2; count of bases not matched to a gene: 4. Looked up from germline, CDR1 is SGHTA and CDR2 is FQGNSA. The CDR3 runs 15 residues.

The chain uses TRBV27 and TRBJ1-1, with 9 bases fitting TRBD1. This CDR3 is built from 15 residues. V lost 5 bases, J lost 6 bases, and 10 bases stayed unmatched. CDR1 and CDR2 (germline): MNHEY, SMNVEV (reference sequence). CDR3 DNA sequence: TGTGCCAGCAGTCCCTGGACAGGGGTAGTCCCTGAAGCTTTCTTT. Translated: CASSPWTGVVPEAFF.

The rearrangement links TRBV5-4 to TRBJ1-5; TRBD1 aligns across 9 bases. J lost 4 bases, V lost 4 bases, and 3 bases had no gene match. The CDR3 extends over 14 amino acids. CDR1 and CDR2 (germline): SGHNT, YYREEE (reference sequence). CDR3 DNA sequence: TGTGCCAGCAGCGTTGGACAGGGGAATCAGCCCCAGCATTTT. Its protein product is CASSVGQGNQPQHF.

The J gene is TRBJ1-5, the V gene TRBV2; TRBD1 aligns across 9 bases. Germline V gene data show CDR1 as SNHLY and CDR2 as FYNNEI. The CDR3 sequence is 15 residues long. The V and J ends lost 8 bases and 2 bases, in that order; junction bases with no gene match: 7. The CDR3 reads CASAGTGIRNQPQHF. The CDR3, as DNA: TGTGCCAGCGCCGGGACAGGGATACGCAATCAGCCCCAGCATTTT.

The chain uses TRBV7-2 and TRBJ2-3, with D uncertain. The CDR3 is 13 residues long. From germline, CDR1 is SGHTA and CDR2 FQGNSA. The V end was cut by 0 bases, the J end by 4 bases, with 5 bases between. CDR3 amino acids: CASSLARPDTQYF. CDR3 sequence (DNA): TGTGCCAGCAGCTTAGCGAGGCCAGATACGCAGTATTTT. The complete variable domain, with remaining parts taken from reference TRBV7-2 and TRBJ2-3, reads GAGVSQSPSNKVTEKGKDVELRCDPISGHTALYWYRQSLGQGLEFLIYFQGNSAPDKSGLPSDRFSAERTGGSVSTLTIQRTQQEDSAVYLCASSLARPDTQYFGPGTRLTVL.

The rearrangement joins TRBV5-4 to TRBJ2-5; D not resolved. CDR3 length: 11 amino acids. CDR1 SGHNT and CDR2 YYREEE come from the germline V gene (reference sequence). Trimming took off 4 bases at V and 2 bases at J, with 3 bases between the two ends. Here the CDR3 reads CASSRQETQYF. The CDR3 DNA is TGTGCCAGCAGCCGTCAAGAGACCCAGTACTTC.

This chain uses TRBV19 with TRBJ1-1; TRBD1 aligns across 7 bases. After removal of 5 bases from V and 1 base from J, the junction contained 7 bases not matched to a gene. The germline V gene encodes CDR1 LNHDA and CDR2 SQIVND (reference sequence). This CDR3 has 15 residues. The CDR3 here is CASSPRQGPNTEAFF. Here the CDR3 DNA reads TGTGCCAGTAGTCCCCGACAGGGCCCGAACACTGAAGCTTTCTTT.

This clone was seen more than once but under ten times. V usage is TRBV6-5 and J usage is TRBJ2-1; TRBD1 matches 7 bases. The germline CDR1 and CDR2 sequences are MNHEY and SVGAGI. After removal of 5 bases from V and 3 bases from J, the junction contained 7 bases not matched to a gene. This CDR3 comprises 15 residues. The CDR3 coding sequence is TGTGCCAGCAGTCTGGACAGGTCGAACTACAATGAGCAGTTCTTC. Encoded protein: CASSLDRSNYNEQFF.

This clone appeared a few times. This CDR3 is CASSDRQEGNEKLFF. As DNA, the CDR3 is TGTGCCAGCAGTGACCGCCAGGAAGGAAATGAAAAACTGTTTTTT. V usage is TRBV6-4 and J usage is TRBJ1-4; D is unresolved. The V end was cut by 2 bases, the J end by 5 bases, with 12 bases between. CDR3 length: 15 amino acids. The V gene's germline CDR1 is MRHNA and CDR2 SNTAGT.

J is TRBJ1-1 and V is TRBV2; 9 bases match TRBD1. The junction had 4 bases not matched to a gene; V was cut back by 7 bases and J by 10 bases. The CDR3 totals 11 residues. Germline-derived CDR1 and CDR2 are SNHLY and FYNNEI. This CDR3 is CASTTTGGAFF. CDR3 nucleotide sequence: TGTGCCAGCACAACGACAGGGGGAGCTTTCTTT.

The CDR3 reads CASSGAGGGTDTQYF. The CDR3 DNA follows: TGTGCCAGCAGTGGAGCGGGAGGTGGCACAGATACGCAGTATTTT. The chain uses TRBV6-4 and TRBJ2-3; TRBD2 agrees at 9 bases. CDR1 is MRHNA, CDR2 SNTAGT, per germline. This CDR3 spans 15 amino acids. Trimming cost V 4 bases and J 1 base; bases outside gene matches: 3.

The rearrangement links TRBV6-4 to TRBJ1-6; D possibly corresponds to TRBD1 (6 bases). Germline V gene sequence: CDR1 MRHNA, CDR2 SNTAGT. Trimming shortened V by 5 bases and J by 8 bases, and 10 bases separated the two germline ends. The CDR3 has 13 amino acids. DNA for the CDR3: TGTGCCAGCAGTAAAAACAGGGATTCACCCCTCCACTTT. This sequence encodes CASSKNRDSPLHF.

This clone has only one observation. This chain joins TRBV18 and TRBJ2-5, with TRBD1 matching 7 bases. The CDR3 runs 18 residues. Germline V lookup: CDR1 KGHSH, CDR2 LQKENI. The V segment lost 5 bases and the J segment 5 bases; nucleotides outside the gene matches: 20. CDR3 nucleotides: TGTGCCAGCTCATCGCAGGCGGTCAGGGGGAGTTTCGGGGAGACCCAGTACTTC. As protein: CASSSQAVRGSFGETQYF.

The chain combines TRBV9 with TRBJ1-1; 8 bases are shared with TRBD1. The CDR3 extends over 15 amino acids. With V trimmed by 2 bases and J by 3 bases, 6 bases remained unmatched. In germline, CDR1 is SGDLS, CDR2 YYNGEE. The chain's CDR3 is CASSVIDRGHTEAFF. CDR3 DNA: TGTGCCAGCAGCGTGATAGACAGGGGCCACACTGAAGCTTTCTTT.

This chain connects TRBV30 to TRBJ1-1, with D hard to call. The germline gives CDR1 GTSNPN, CDR2 SVGIG (reference sequence). V lost 7 bases and J 1 base, leaving 10 bases between the germline ends. This CDR3 contains 12 residues. CDR3 protein: CASPGENTEAFF. The CDR3 DNA reads as TGTGCCTCCCCCGGAGAGAACACTGAAGCTTTCTTT.

The rearrangement uses TRBV10-3 and TRBJ2-2; D possibly corresponds to TRBD1 (5 bases). Trimming removed 1 base from V and 4 bases from J, with 7 bases in between. In germline, CDR1 is ENHRY, CDR2 SYGVKD. This CDR3 spans 14 amino acids. The CDR3 sequence is CAISEWGLTGELFF. Here the CDR3 DNA reads TGTGCCATCAGTGAGTGGGGCCTCACCGGGGAGCTGTTTTTT.

The CDR3 DNA follows: TGTGCCACCAGCAGACGACCCGGGACCTACAATGAGCAGTTCTTC. Its protein is CATSRRPGTYNEQFF. The chain uses TRBV15 and TRBJ2-1; D is perhaps TRBD2 (5 bases). Germline CDR1 is LNHNV and CDR2 is YYDKDF (reference sequence). The CDR3 is 15 amino acids. The ends were cut back, 2 bases at V and 2 bases at J, with 10 bases in the middle.

This clone was seen once. This chain connects TRBV7-2 to TRBJ2-3; 9 bases fit TRBD2. Germline V gene lookup returns CDR1 SGHTA and CDR2 FQGNSA. The CDR3 length is 17 residues. The J segment lost 5 bases and the V segment lost 7 bases, leaving 16 bases of the junction unmatched. CDR3 coding DNA: TGTGCCAGCAACCACTTGGTTGCGGGAGGGCCGGGAGATACGCAGTATTTT. Residues: CASNHLVAGGPGDTQYF.

The rearrangement joins TRBV19 to TRBJ2-1, with 14 bases that match TRBD2. The CDR3 runs to 12 residues. The junction had 3 bases not matched to a gene; V was cut back by 5 bases and J by 15 bases. Per the germline V gene, CDR1 is LNHDA and CDR2 is SQIVND (reference sequence). The chain's CDR3 is CASSVGLAGAFF. CDR3 coding DNA: TGTGCCAGTAGTGTGGGACTAGCGGGAGCGTTCTTC.

The chain joins TRBV7-2 to TRBJ2-1; tentatively, D is TRBD2 (6 bases). The germline V and J ends were trimmed by 1 base and 7 bases, with 17 bases remaining between them. This CDR3 is built from 16 residues. The V gene's germline CDR1 is SGHTA and CDR2 FQGNSA. CDR3 in amino acids: CASSLVGSGIQNEQFF. In DNA form, the CDR3 reads TGTGCCAGCAGCTTAGTTGGTAGCGGAATCCAAAATGAGCAGTTCTTC.

This chain links TRBV7-9 with TRBJ2-5; TRBD2 matches 12 bases. J gave up 5 bases and V 5 bases, and 9 bases lay outside the gene matches. This CDR3 has 16 amino acids. Germline CDR1 SEHNR, CDR2 FQNEAQ (reference sequence). CDR3 sequence reads: CASSRGGTSGFETQYF. In nucleotides, the CDR3 is TGTGCCAGCAGCCGCGGGGGGACTAGCGGGTTTGAGACCCAGTACTTC.

About this clone: The same CDR3 also results from other DNA sequences found in this sample. The chain recombines TRBV18 with TRBJ2-5, with a tentative D call TRBD1 (5 bases). CDR3 length: 15 residues. Germline V lookup: CDR1 KGHSH, CDR2 LQKENI. V lost 2 bases to trimming and J lost 2 bases, with 12 bases between them. CDR3 nucleotide sequence: TGTGCCAGCTCACCATTTAGTAGGGGTCAAGAGACCCAGTACTTC. As protein: CASSPFSRGQETQYF.

The gene calls are TRBV7-6 and TRBJ2-1, with TRBD1 matching 10 bases. CDR3 size: 15 residues. Trimming removed 3 bases from V and 6 bases from J; junction bases left unmatched: 5. Germline assignment: CDR1 SGHVS and CDR2 FNYEAQ. The CDR3, as DNA: TGTGCCAGCAGCTTTGGACAGGGGGACCCCAATGAGCAGTTCTTC. This gives the protein CASSFGQGDPNEQFF. Full variable domain (outside the CDR3, taken from reference TRBV7-6 and TRBJ2-1): GAGVSQSPRYKVTKRGQDVALRCDPISGHVSLYWYRQALGQGPEFLTYFNYEAQQDKSGLPNDRFSAERPEGSISTLTIQRTEQRDSAMYRCASSFGQGDPNEQFFGPGTRLTVL.

The J gene is TRBJ2-5, the V gene TRBV15, with a tentative D call TRBD1 (6 bases). The germline CDR1 and CDR2 sequences are LNHNV and YYDKDF (reference sequence). Trimming removed 3 bases from V and 2 bases from J, with 10 bases in between. The length of the CDR3 is 14 residues. This chain's CDR3 is CATSRGADQETQYF. The CDR3 coding sequence is TGTGCCACCAGCAGGGGGGCAGATCAAGAGACCCAGTACTTC. Drawing the rest from reference TRBV15 and TRBJ2-5, the complete variable domain is DAMVIQNPRYQVTQFGKPVTLSCSQTLNHNVMYWYQQKSSQAPKLLFHYYDKDFNNEADTPDNFQSRRPNTSFCFLDIRSPGLGDTAMYLCATSRGADQETQYFGPGTRLLVL.

The chain employs TRBV7-2 and TRBJ1-2; the D gene is possibly TRBD1 (6 bases). CDR1 and CDR2 from the germline V gene are SGHTA and FQGNSA. V was cut by 5 bases and J by 4 bases, with 14 bases left in between. The CDR3 has 14 residues. CDR3: CASSPQTGSYGYTF. For the CDR3, the DNA is TGTGCCAGCAGCCCCCAAACAGGGAGCTATGGCTACACCTTC.

This chain connects TRBV4-3 to TRBJ1-2, with D unclear. Per the germline V gene, CDR1 is LGHNA and CDR2 is YSLEER. The CDR3 runs to 13 residues. V lost 3 bases, J lost 4 bases, and 9 bases lay in between. The CDR3 DNA reads TGCGCCAGCAGCCACAGTGGCCTCTATGGCTACACCTTC. It encodes CASSHSGLYGYTF.

The CDR3 DNA reads TGCGCCAGCAGCCTGGGACAGGGGGCCTACGAGCAGTACTTC. Translated: CASSLGQGAYEQYF. The chain has TRBV5-1 and TRBJ2-5; 11 nucleotides agree with TRBD1. The J call may be incorrect, as the DNA end agrees better with TRBJ2-7. CDR1 and CDR2 from the germline V gene are SGHRS and YFSETQ. This CDR3 comprises 14 residues.

The genes are TRBV30 and TRBJ2-7, with TRBD1 identical over 9 bases. Per germline, CDR1 GTSNPN and CDR2 SVGIG (reference sequence). The CDR3 loop spans 15 amino acids. The V gene end was trimmed by 3 bases and the J gene end by 2 bases; junction bases not matched to a gene: 8. CDR3 nucleotides: TGTGCCTGGAGCCTCGGGACAGGGAGCACCTACGAGCAGTACTTC. Its translation: CAWSLGTGSTYEQYF.